The TCR beta chain described here comes from a study of OX40 agonist ivuxolimab in advanced cancers. In the study overall: Ivuxolimab was a fully human IgG2 agonistic monoclonal antibody targeting the costimulatory receptor OX40 (CD134). The point of sequencing TCRbeta in the periphery was to test whether ivuxolimab changed TCR sequence diversity and drove clonal T-cell expansion. Among the approximately 54 dose-escalation patients, around 19 had hepatocellular carcinoma, approximately 15 melanoma, 9 renal cell carcinoma and 9 head and neck cancer. Partial responses occurred in three dose-escalation patients: two with cutaneous melanoma and one with hepatocellular carcinoma. The paper reports the monotherapy dose-escalation portion (N of about 47 patients) of the phase I ivuxolimab trial. The dose-escalation cohort was 82.7% male with a mean age of approximately 60 years, ranging from roughly 23 to 85. Patients were allowed to have had prior anti-PD-1, anti-PD-L1 or anti-CTLA-4 therapy, and around 40% of the dose-escalation patients had previously received checkpoint inhibitors. Intravenous ivuxolimab was administered to patients every 2 weeks at six dose levels: 0.01, 0.1, 0.3, 1.5, 3 and 10 mg/kg. What the study reported, not specific to this receptor: Low levels of normalized T-cell clonal expansion were also shown by some nonresponding patients. Clonal expansion of both CD4+ and CD8+ blood T cells was observed from baseline to week 6 at doses 0.1 to 3.0 mg/kg. In the 0.1-3.0 mg/kg groups, partial responders were among the patients with the lowest normalized peripheral clonal expansion, particularly in CD8+ T cells. On average, CD8+ T cells showed more expanded clones than CD4+ T cells after ivuxolimab. The antigen specificity of the clonally expanded peripheral T cells was not determined.

About this clone itself: The antigen it binds to is not known. One base away there is no much larger clone; base qualities are not given.

Genomic DNA was extracted from sorted cells for sequencing of the TCRbeta CDR3 region. The immunoSEQ Assay was used to sequence the TCRbeta CDR3 regions. As stored in TCRdb, this immuneACCESS dataset retains in-frame rearrangements with V and J assigned. A fraction of the clones does not appear; measured against another copy, unresolved V genes explain less than half of the discrepancy, and the remainder lacks a known reason. The table for this sample lists approximately 79,000 clones; about 86% of them were counted only once. The top ten clones comprise about 0.89% of the sample. The trial excluded patients who had a history of autoimmune disease or were on systemic immunosuppression. In every dose cohort, peripheral blood was drawn for TCR sequencing at baseline, cycle 4 day 1, and cycle 7 day 1. The samples were taken from a phase I, first-in-human, multicenter, open-label dose-escalation trial of ivuxolimab. Adults with locally advanced or metastatic head and neck squamous cell, hepatocellular, melanoma or renal cell carcinoma were enrolled in the trial. Before TCR sequencing, CD4+ T cells and CD8+ T cells were sorted from peripheral blood as separate populations.

The origin of this receptor is an adult with an advanced solid tumor such as melanoma, head and neck, liver or kidney cancer. Sequencing used CD4+ or CD8+ T cells sorted from blood, obtained in a trial of the OX40 agonist ivuxolimab.

The bases read TGTGCCAGCAGCAGAAGGACTAGCGGGGGAGAGACCCAGTACTTC. Its protein product is CASSRRTSGGETQYF. The rearranged chain carries TRBV7-2 and TRBJ2-5; the junction holds 13 bases that match TRBD2. The CDR3 runs 15 residues from the cysteine to the phenylalanine. The read is trimmed to its CDR3 DNA, 45 bases read in frame from base 1. V trim: 5 bases; J trim: 4 bases; unmatched bases: 4. The germline V gene gives CDR1 as SGHTA and CDR2 as FQGNSA.